The T cell receptor beta chain under discussion was sequenced for a study of blood T cell repertoires in COVID-19. Turning to the study itself: The samples span acute and convalescent COVID-19 from the United States, Italy and Spain.

The protocol was immunoSEQ multiplex PCR, while the TCRdb copy is restricted to in-frame clones and leaves out a portion. Of around 130,000 clones listed, 82% are singletons. Germline V CDR1 and CDR2: MRHNA, SNTAGT. The V and J ends lost 10 bases and 4 bases respectively, with 12 bases between them. CDR3 length: 12 residues. The source material was peripheral blood. The sequence was collected from a human donor in a cohort sampled during active COVID-19. V gene TRBV6-4 combines with J gene TRBJ2-3; D uncertain. CDR3 sequence reads: CANGFFADTQYF. The CDR3 DNA sequence: TGTGCCAACGGGTTTTTTGCAGATACGCAGTATTTT.